Listed below are T cell receptor beta chains from one sample, sequenced in a study of cytomegalovirus exposure and HLA in healthy donors. Generated by immunoSEQ multiplex PCR, the TCRdb table keeps only in-frame clones and is missing some. The sample has about 180,000 clones, about four fifths seen once. Specimen: PBMCs. The receptors here all came from a woman in her forties or fifties in good health and CMV-seronegative. CDR3s include the opening cysteine and the closing phenylalanine or tryptophan. Each record gives: D gene, V gene, J gene, clone size, CDR3 protein, CDR3 DNA. The D gene is left open where the match is weak. Clone sizes are given selectively: once, few, many, or a class where the clone is expanded.

TRBD2	TRBV5-1	TRBJ2-7	-	CASSPRGGETYEQYF	TGCGCCAGCAGCCCACGCGGGGGAGAGACCTACGAGCAGTACTTC
-	TRBV5-4	TRBJ2-7	-	CASSPLAVGRSYEQYF	TGTGCCAGCAGCCCCTTAGCGGTAGGTCGCTCCTACGAGCAGTACTTC
TRBD1	TRBV6-1	TRBJ1-1	-	CATSWTGLNTEAFF	TGTGCCACCTCCTGGACAGGGCTGAACACTGAAGCTTTCTTT
TRBD2	TRBV28	TRBJ2-5	-	CASSLLTSDYQETQYF	TGTGCCAGCAGTTTATTGACTAGCGATTACCAAGAGACCCAGTACTTC
-	TRBV7-9	TRBJ2-1	-	CASSSLGGASYNEQFF	TGTGCCAGCAGTTCGTTAGGGGGGGCCTCCTACAATGAGCAGTTCTTC
-	TRBV5-1	TRBJ1-6	-	CASSLDSKSNSPLHF	TGCGCCAGCAGCTTGGACAGCAAATCAAATTCACCCCTCCACTTT
TRBD1	TRBV18	TRBJ1-1	-	CASSPTQGANTEAFF	TGTGCCAGCTCACCAACACAGGGGGCGAACACTGAAGCTTTCTTT
-	TRBV4-3	TRBJ2-1	once	CASSQDLWGRNEQFF	TGCGCCAGCAGCCAAGATTTGTGGGGGCGGAATGAGCAGTTCTTC
TRBD1	TRBV25-1	TRBJ2-7	-	CASSEFGTGGYEQYF	TGTGCCAGCAGTGAATTCGGGACAGGGGGGTACGAGCAGTACTTC
TRBD2	TRBV11-2	TRBJ2-3	-	CASSPQLRGGLDTQYF	TGTGCCAGCAGCCCTCAGTTGCGGGGGGGCCTTGATACGCAGTATTTT
TRBD1	TRBV4-2	TRBJ2-7	-	CASSRTGEKIYEQYF	TGTGCCAGCAGCCGGACAGGCGAGAAGATCTACGAGCAGTACTTC
TRBD2	TRBV5-4	TRBJ2-7	-	CASSLVGTSGSLSSYEQYF	TGTGCCAGCAGCTTGGTCGGGACTAGCGGGTCTCTCAGCTCCTACGAGCAGTACTTC
TRBD1	TRBV5-1	TRBJ2-2	-	CASSFDRGRTGELFF	TGCGCCAGCAGCTTTGACAGGGGTAGGACCGGGGAGCTGTTTTTT
TRBD1	TRBV7-2	TRBJ2-1	-	CASSPIRDRGSNEQFF	TGTGCCAGCAGCCCCATCCGGGACAGGGGATCCAATGAGCAGTTCTTC
-	TRBV4-3	TRBJ2-7	-	CASSQDKGYEQYF	TGCGCCAGCAGCCAAGATAAGGGGTACGAGCAGTACTTC
-	TRBV2	TRBJ1-2	-	CASREYGQQYGYTF	TGTGCCAGCAGGGAATACGGACAGCAGTATGGCTACACCTTC
TRBD1	TRBV10-3	TRBJ2-7	once	CAISAGQGSLYEQYF	TGTGCCATCAGCGCTGGACAGGGATCACTCTACGAGCAGTACTTC
TRBD1	TRBV5-4	TRBJ2-3	-	CASSFKQGASTTDTQYF	TGTGCCAGCAGCTTCAAACAGGGGGCTTCGACCACAGATACGCAGTATTTT
-	TRBV5-6	TRBJ1-3	once	CASSLALGRSGNTIYF	TGTGCCAGCAGCTTGGCCCTGGGGCGCTCTGGAAACACCATATATTTT
TRBD2	TRBV5-8	TRBJ2-5	few	CASIETSGRTLGQETQYF	TGTGCCAGCATCGAGACTAGCGGGAGAACCCTTGGCCAAGAGACCCAGTACTTC
TRBD2	TRBV5-1	TRBJ2-2	-	CASSPPSGLAGGELFF	TGCGCCAGCAGCCCCCCCTCGGGACTAGCGGGCGGGGAGCTGTTTTTT
-	TRBV10-2	TRBJ1-2	few	CASSDPRFLHGYTF	TGCGCCAGCAGTGACCCCCGATTCCTACATGGCTACACCTTC
TRBD1	TRBV4-3	TRBJ2-3	-	CASSHADRGLHTQYF	TGCGCCAGCAGCCACGCGGACAGGGGATTGCATACGCAGTATTTT
-	TRBV9	TRBJ2-7	-	CASSVGSFYEQYF	TGTGCCAGCAGCGTGGGCAGTTTTTACGAGCAGTACTTC